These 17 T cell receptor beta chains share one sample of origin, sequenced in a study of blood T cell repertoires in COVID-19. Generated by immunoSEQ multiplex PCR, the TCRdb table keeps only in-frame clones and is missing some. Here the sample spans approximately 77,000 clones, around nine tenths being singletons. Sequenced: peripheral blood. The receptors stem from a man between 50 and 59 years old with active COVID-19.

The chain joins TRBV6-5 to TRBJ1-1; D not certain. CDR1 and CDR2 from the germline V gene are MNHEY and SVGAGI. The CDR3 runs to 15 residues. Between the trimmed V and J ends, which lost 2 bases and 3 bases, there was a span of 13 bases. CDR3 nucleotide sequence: TGTGCCAGCAGTTACGGTATTGGAGGCTACACTGAAGCTTTCTTT. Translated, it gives CASSYGIGGYTEAFF.

CDR3 coding DNA: TGTGCCAGCAGCCCACGACAGGGGAGAGAGACCCAGTACTTC. The encoded protein is CASSPRQGRETQYF. The gene calls are TRBV6-5 and TRBJ2-5, with 8 bases aligning to TRBD1. CDR3 length: 14 amino acids. J lost 4 bases, V lost 6 bases, and 7 bases had no gene match. Germline V gene sequence: CDR1 MNHEY, CDR2 SVGAGI.

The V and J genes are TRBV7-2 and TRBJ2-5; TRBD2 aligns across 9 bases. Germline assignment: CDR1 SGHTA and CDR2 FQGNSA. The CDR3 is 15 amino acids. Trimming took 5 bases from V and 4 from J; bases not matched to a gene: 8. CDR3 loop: CASSIVAGEAETQYF. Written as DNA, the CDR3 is TGTGCCAGCAGCATCGTAGCGGGGGAGGCAGAGACCCAGTACTTC.

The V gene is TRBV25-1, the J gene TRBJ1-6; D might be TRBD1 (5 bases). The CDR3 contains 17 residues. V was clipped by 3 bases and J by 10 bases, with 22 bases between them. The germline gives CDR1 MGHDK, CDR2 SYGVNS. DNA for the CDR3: TGTGCCAGCAGTGATTCCCCCTCCCGGACGCAGGGATCACCCCTCCACTTT. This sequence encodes CASSDSPSRTQGSPLHF.

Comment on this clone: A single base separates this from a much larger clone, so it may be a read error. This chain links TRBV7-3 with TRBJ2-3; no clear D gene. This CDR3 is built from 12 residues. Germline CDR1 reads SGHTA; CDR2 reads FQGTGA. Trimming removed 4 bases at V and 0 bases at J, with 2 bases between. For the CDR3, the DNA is TGTGCCAGCAGCTCTAGCACAGATACGCAGTATTTT. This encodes CASSSSTDTQYF.

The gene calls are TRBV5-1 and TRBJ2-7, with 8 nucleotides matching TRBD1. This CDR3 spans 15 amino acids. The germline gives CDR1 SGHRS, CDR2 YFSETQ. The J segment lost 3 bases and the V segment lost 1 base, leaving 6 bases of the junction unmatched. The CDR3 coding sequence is TGCGCCAGCAGCTTGACCGGACAGGGATACTACGAGCAGTACTTC. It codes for CASSLTGQGYYEQYF. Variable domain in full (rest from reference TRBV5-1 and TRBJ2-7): KAGVTQTPRYLIKTRGQQVTLSCSPISGHRSVSWYQQTPGQGLQFLFEYFSETQRNKGNFPGRFSGRQFSNSRSEMNVSTLELGDSALYLCASSLTGQGYYEQYFGPGTRLTVT.

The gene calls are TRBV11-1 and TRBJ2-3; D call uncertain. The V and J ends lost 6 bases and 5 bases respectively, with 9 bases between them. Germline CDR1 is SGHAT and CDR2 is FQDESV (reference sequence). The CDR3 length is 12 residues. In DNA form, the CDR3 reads TGTGCCAGCAGTTCAGATGGAGATACGCAGTATTTT. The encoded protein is CASSSDGDTQYF.

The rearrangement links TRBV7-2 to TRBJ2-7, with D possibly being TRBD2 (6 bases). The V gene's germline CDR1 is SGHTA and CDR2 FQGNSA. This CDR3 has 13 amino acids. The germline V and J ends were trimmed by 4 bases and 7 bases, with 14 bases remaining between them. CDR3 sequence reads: CASSSGVGREQYF. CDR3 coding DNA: TGTGCCAGCAGCTCGGGGGTGGGTCGGGAGCAGTACTTC.

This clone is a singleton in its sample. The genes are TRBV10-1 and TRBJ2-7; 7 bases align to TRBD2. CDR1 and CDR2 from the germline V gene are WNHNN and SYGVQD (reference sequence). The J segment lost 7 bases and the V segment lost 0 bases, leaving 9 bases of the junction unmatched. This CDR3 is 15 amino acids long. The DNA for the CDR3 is TGCGCCAGCAGTGAGTCGACTCGCGGGAGCGGGGAGCAGTACTTC. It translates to CASSESTRGSGEQYF.

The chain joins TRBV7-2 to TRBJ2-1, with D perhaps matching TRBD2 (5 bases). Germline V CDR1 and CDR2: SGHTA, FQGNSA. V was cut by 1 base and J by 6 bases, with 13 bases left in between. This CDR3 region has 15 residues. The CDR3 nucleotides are TGTGCCAGCAGCTTAGTTACTACTAGTGTCAATGAGCAGTTCTTC. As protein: CASSLVTTSVNEQFF.

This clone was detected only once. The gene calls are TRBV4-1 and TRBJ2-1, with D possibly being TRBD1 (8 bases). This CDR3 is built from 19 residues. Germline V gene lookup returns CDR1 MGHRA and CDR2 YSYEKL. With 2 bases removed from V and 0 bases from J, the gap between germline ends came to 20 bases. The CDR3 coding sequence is TGCGCCAGCAGCCAAAAAAGGGGGGGCGGGACAGGCTCCTACAATGAGCAGTTCTTC. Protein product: CASSQKRGGGTGSYNEQFF.

The CDR3: CASAGVVNSPLHF. CDR3 in DNA: TGTGCCAGCGCAGGGGTTGTCAATTCACCCCTCCACTTT. This rearrangement joins TRBV6-5 to TRBJ1-6; perhaps TRBD1 as D (6 bases). V lost 8 bases and J lost 7, with 12 bases in between. The CDR3 is 13 amino acids. CDR1 and CDR2 from the germline V gene are MNHEY and SVGAGI.

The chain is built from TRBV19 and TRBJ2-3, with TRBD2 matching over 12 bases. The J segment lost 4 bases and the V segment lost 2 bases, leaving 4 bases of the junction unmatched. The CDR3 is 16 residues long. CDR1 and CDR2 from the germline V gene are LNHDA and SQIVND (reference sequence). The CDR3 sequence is CASSIPSGRVADTQYF. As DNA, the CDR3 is TGTGCCAGTAGTATACCTAGCGGGAGGGTCGCAGATACGCAGTATTTT.

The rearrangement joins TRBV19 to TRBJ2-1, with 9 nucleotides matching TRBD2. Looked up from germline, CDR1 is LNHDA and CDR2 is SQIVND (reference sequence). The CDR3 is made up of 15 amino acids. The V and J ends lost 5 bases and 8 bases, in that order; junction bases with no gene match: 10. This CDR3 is CASSPLSGGPHEQFF. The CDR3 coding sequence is TGTGCCAGTAGTCCCCTAAGCGGGGGGCCCCATGAGCAGTTCTTC.

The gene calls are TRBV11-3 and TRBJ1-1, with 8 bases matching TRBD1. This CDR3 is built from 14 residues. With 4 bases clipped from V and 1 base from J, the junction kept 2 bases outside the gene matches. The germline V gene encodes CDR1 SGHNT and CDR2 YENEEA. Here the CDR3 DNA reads TGTGCCAGCAGCTCCGGACAGGGGAACACTGAAGCTTTCTTT. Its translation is CASSSGQGNTEAFF.

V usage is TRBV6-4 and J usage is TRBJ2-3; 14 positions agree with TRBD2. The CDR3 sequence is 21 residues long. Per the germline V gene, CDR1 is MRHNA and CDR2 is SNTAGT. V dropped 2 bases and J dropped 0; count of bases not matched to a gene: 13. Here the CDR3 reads CASSDAGLAGGLSVSTDTQYF. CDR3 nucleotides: TGTGCCAGCAGTGACGCTGGACTAGCGGGAGGTCTATCGGTGAGCACAGATACGCAGTATTTT.

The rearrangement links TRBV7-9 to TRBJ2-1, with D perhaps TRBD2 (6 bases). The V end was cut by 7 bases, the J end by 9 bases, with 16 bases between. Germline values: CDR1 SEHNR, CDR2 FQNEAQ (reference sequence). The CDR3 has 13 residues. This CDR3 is CASIIGEAGEQFF. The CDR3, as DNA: TGTGCCAGCATCATTGGGGAGGCTGGTGAGCAGTTCTTC.